These T cell receptor beta chains were read from a single sample in a study of T-cell reconstitution after alpha-beta-depleted transplantation in children. TCRdb re-called the PCR reads with MiXCR, one entry per CDR3 protein. Of 500,000 or so distinct CDR3 sequences listed, 9.5% to 12% are singletons. The sample consisted of PBMCs, mostly from graft donor cells, taken 180 days after TCRalphabeta/CD19-depleted stem cell transplant. These receptor sequences come from a female patient aged 2-10 years who had a stem cell transplant for aplastic anemia, so the T cells may come from the graft donor. CDR3s include the opening cysteine and the closing phenylalanine or tryptophan. A D gene is named only where the DNA matches it firmly. Not every row has a clone size; where given, it reads once, few, many or a size class.

D,J,V,size,CDR3,DNA
TRBD1,TRBJ2-3,TRBV10-3,.,CAISESKAGGAGDTQYF,TGTGCCATCAGTGAGTCGAAGGCAGGGGGCGCCGGGGATACGCAGTATTTT
.,TRBJ1-4,TRBV28,few,CASSPRGAGTNEKLFF,TGTGCCAGCAGTCCCCGGGGGGCAGGGACTAATGAAAAACTGTTTTTT
.,TRBJ1-1,TRBV20-1,few,CSARARREEERPGVEAFF,TGCAGTGCTAGAGCCAGACGGGAGGAGGAACGGCCCGGGGTTGAAGCTTTCTTT
.,TRBJ1-1,TRBV5-1,many,CASSGRVQGVIWNTEAFF,TGCGCCAGCTCAGGGAGGGTCCAAGGGGTTATCTGGAACACTGAAGCTTTCTTT
.,TRBJ1-2,TRBV12-3/TRBV12-4,many,CASSSDSYGYTF,TGTGCCAGCAGCTCCGACAGCTATGGCTACACCTTC
.,TRBJ1-2,TRBV20-1,many,CSARDRMRSREAYGYTF,TGCAGTGCTAGAGATCGAATGCGGTCACGGGAGGCATATGGCTACACCTTC
TRBD1,TRBJ1-1,TRBV28,.,CASRSYRGLGTEAFF,TGTGCCAGCAGATCTTACAGGGGATTGGGGACTGAAGCTTTCTTT
TRBD2,TRBJ2-1,TRBV4-1,few,CASTPTGGLAGAYNEQFF,TGCGCCAGCACCCCGACAGGGGGACTAGCGGGAGCCTACAATGAGCAGTTCTTC
.,TRBJ2-3,TRBV7-2,many,CASSLGPTADTQYF,TGTGCCAGCAGCTTAGGTCCGACTGCAGATACGCAGTATTTT
.,TRBJ2-7,TRBV3-1,many,CASSQAHEQYF,TGTGCCAGCAGCCAAGCTCACGAGCAGTACTTC
.,TRBJ1-4,TRBV12-3/TRBV12-4,many,CASSLAGGLEKLFF,TGTGCCAGCAGTTTAGCGGGGGGCCTCGAAAAACTGTTTTTT
.,TRBJ2-7,TRBV20-1,.,CSARESAEPYEQYF,TGCAGTGCTAGAGAGTCAGCGGAACCCTACGAGCAGTACTTC
.,TRBJ1-1,TRBV7-8,few,CASSSRVGGSSPEAFF,TGTGCCAGCAGCTCACGAGTTGGGGGCAGTTCTCCTGAAGCTTTCTTT
TRBD1,TRBJ1-1,TRBV5-6,.,CATKGQGKNTEAFF,TGTGCCACCAAGGGACAGGGGAAGAACACTGAAGCTTTCTTT
.,TRBJ1-1,TRBV20-1,many,CSARGGGTEAFF,TGCAGTGCCCGAGGCGGGGGCACTGAAGCTTTCTTT
.,TRBJ1-5,TRBV30,.,CAWSFGEGSQPQHF,TGTGCCTGGAGCTTCGGTGAGGGAAGTCAGCCCCAGCATTTT
TRBD1,TRBJ2-7,TRBV7-8,few,CASSFGTAPDHAYEQYF,TGTGCCAGCAGCTTCGGGACAGCCCCGGACCATGCCTACGAGCAGTACTTC
TRBD2,TRBJ2-1,TRBV12-3/TRBV12-4,.,CVSRREPSYNEQFF,TGTGTCTCCAGGCGGGAGCCTTCCTACAATGAGCAGTTCTTC
.,TRBJ2-1,TRBV19,.,CASSNGGVNEQFF,TGTGCCAGTAGTAATGGCGGGGTAAATGAGCAGTTCTTC
.,TRBJ1-2,TRBV9,.,CASSVVSGSNYGYTF,TGTGCCAGCAGCGTAGTATCGGGATCTAACTATGGCTACACCTTC
TRBD2,TRBJ2-6,TRBV4-3,many,CASSQDTGLAAGANVLTF,TGCGCCAGCAGCCAAGATACAGGACTAGCGGCCGGGGCCAACGTCCTGACTTTC
TRBD2,TRBJ2-1,TRBV30,.,CAWSPEREINEQFF,TGTGCCTGGAGTCCGGAGCGGGAGATAAATGAGCAGTTCTTC
TRBD1,TRBJ1-6,TRBV19,.,CARDLRDRDYNSPLHF,TGTGCCAGAGACCTCCGGGACAGGGACTATAATTCACCCCTCCACTTT
.,TRBJ2-3,TRBV7-2,.,CASSYARGTDTQYF,TGTGCCAGCAGCTACGCGCGGGGCACAGATACGCAGTATTTT
.,TRBJ2-6,TRBV20-1,few,CSARKDRANVLTF,TGCAGTGCTAGAAAGGACAGGGCCAACGTCCTGACTTTC
.,TRBJ2-7,TRBV27,.,CASSPEGHYEQYF,TGTGCCAGCAGCCCGGAGGGACACTACGAGCAGTACTTC
TRBD2,TRBJ2-7,TRBV5-1,.,CASSFGLVGHYEQYF,TGCGCCAGCAGCTTCGGACTAGTCGGGCACTACGAGCAGTACTTC
TRBD1,TRBJ2-3,TRBV30,few,CAATGGTDTQYF,TGTGCCGCGACAGGGGGCACAGATACGCAGTATTTT
.,TRBJ1-2,TRBV20-1,few,CSAVGYGYTF,TGCAGTGCTGTGGGCTATGGCTACACCTTC
TRBD1,TRBJ1-4,TRBV28,.,CASRPQGAREKLFF,TGTGCCAGCAGACCACAGGGGGCGCGGGAAAAACTGTTTTTT
.,TRBJ2-3,TRBV19,.,CASSIGEERTQYF,TGTGCCAGTAGTATAGGAGAAGAGAGGACGCAGTATTTT
TRBD2,TRBJ2-7,TRBV6-5,many,CASSYTGRASYEQYF,TGTGCCAGCAGTTACACCGGGAGGGCTTCCTACGAGCAGTACTTC